The clone carrying this T cell receptor beta chain has a handful of counts. Its target is unknown. The CDR3 runs to 14 residues. CDR1 is SGHTA, CDR2 FQGNSA, per germline. The V segment lost 5 bases and the J segment 6 bases; nucleotides outside the gene matches: 8. A second PCR, run for roughly 7 to 11 cycles, used a sample-barcoded 5' primer plus a J-beta primer mix. Every cDNA molecule bore a tag from a template-switch adaptor containing 12 random nucleotides. CDR3-containing paired-end reads numbered at least 2.5 million in each sample. A single record per CDR3 protein comes from TCRdb applying MiXCR to the 5' RACE reads. Of fewer than 900,000 distinct CDR3 sequences listed, 30% to 45% are singletons. Each donor had around 9.8 milliliters of peripheral blood drawn. The record originates from a study of blood T cells in healthy people across ages. Study-level findings and limits: As age increased, TCR beta diversity per million T cells fell in a roughly linear fashion.

This TCR was sampled from a man between 18 and 35 years old in good health. The rearrangement links TRBV7-2 to TRBJ2-3; 7 nucleotides align to TRBD1. The source material was blood. CDR3 sequence (DNA): TGTGCCAGCAGCCAGAGACAGGGTCGGGATACGCAGTATTTT. Translating gives CASSQRQGRDTQYF.